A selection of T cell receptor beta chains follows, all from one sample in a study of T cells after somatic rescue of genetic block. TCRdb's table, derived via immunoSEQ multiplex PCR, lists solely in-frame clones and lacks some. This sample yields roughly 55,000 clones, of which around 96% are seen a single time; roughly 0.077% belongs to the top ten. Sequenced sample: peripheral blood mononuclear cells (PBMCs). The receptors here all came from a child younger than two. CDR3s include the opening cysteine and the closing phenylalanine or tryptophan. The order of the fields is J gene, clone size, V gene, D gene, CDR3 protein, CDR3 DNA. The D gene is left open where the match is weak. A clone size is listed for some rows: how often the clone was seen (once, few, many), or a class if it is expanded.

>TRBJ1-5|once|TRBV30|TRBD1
CAWGTGGNQPQHF
TGTGCCTGGGGGACAGGGGGCAATCAGCCCCAGCATTTT
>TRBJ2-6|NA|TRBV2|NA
CASSELGTGANVLTF
TGTGCCAGCAGTGAACTTGGGACTGGGGCCAACGTCCTGACTTTC
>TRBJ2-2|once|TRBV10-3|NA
CAISGGVGELFF
TGTGCCATCAGTGGGGGGGTCGGGGAGCTGTTTTTT
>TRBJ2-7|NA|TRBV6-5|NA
CASSYETGYEQYF
TGTGCCAGCAGTTACGAAACAGGCTACGAGCAGTACTTC
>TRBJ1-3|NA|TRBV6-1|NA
CASSVDLSGNTIYF
TGTGCCAGCAGTGTTGACCTCTCTGGAAACACCATATATTTT
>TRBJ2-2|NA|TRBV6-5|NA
CASSPNTGELFF
TGTGCCAGCAGCCCCAACACCGGGGAGCTGTTTTTT
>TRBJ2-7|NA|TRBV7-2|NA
CASSLVPGVLRPYEQYF
TGTGCCAGCAGCTTAGTTCCCGGCGTACTTCGCCCCTACGAGCAGTACTTC
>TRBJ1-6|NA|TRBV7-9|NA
CASSLDREKNSPLHF
TGTGCCAGCAGCTTAGACAGGGAAAAAAATTCACCCCTCCACTTT
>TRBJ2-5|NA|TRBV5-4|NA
CAASPGVGQETQYF
TGTGCGGCCAGCCCGGGAGTGGGTCAAGAGACCCAGTACTTC
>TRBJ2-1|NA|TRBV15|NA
CATSRRVAENNEQFF
TGTGCCACCAGCAGGAGGGTAGCGGAGAACAATGAGCAGTTCTTC
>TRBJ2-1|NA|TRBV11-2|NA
CASSTWRTKNEQFF
TGTGCCAGCAGTACGTGGCGGACCAAAAATGAGCAGTTCTTC
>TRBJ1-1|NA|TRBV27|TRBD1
CASSLKSGIQGASEAFF
TGTGCCAGCAGTTTAAAAAGTGGAATACAGGGGGCTTCTGAAGCTTTCTTT
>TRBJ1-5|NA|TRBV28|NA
CASSPSGRTRNQPQHF
TGTGCCAGCAGTCCCTCGGGGAGGACCCGCAATCAGCCCCAGCATTTT
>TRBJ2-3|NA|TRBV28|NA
CASRLADTQYF
TGTGCCAGCAGACTAGCAGATACGCAGTATTTT
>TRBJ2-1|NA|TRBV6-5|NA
CASGSSYNEQFF
TGTGCCAGCGGGAGCTCCTACAATGAGCAGTTCTTC
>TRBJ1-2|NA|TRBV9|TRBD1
CASSVGTGDYGYTF
TGTGCCAGCAGCGTAGGGACAGGTGACTATGGCTACACCTTC
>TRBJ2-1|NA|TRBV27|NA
CASSLTDYNEQFF
TGTGCCAGCAGTTTGACTGACTACAATGAGCAGTTCTTC
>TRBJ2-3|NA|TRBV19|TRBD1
CASSIGDRGTDTQYF
TGTGCCAGTAGTATAGGGGACAGGGGCACAGATACGCAGTATTTT
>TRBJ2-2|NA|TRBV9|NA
CASSVAGVGTGELFF
TGTGCCAGCAGCGTAGCGGGAGTGGGCACCGGGGAGCTGTTTTTT
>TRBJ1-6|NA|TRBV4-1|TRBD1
CASSQRQGTYNSPLHF
TGCGCCAGCAGCCAACGACAGGGGACCTATAATTCACCCCTCCACTTT
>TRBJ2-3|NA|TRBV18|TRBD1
CASSPDRATDTQYF
TGTGCCAGCTCACCGGACAGGGCGACAGATACGCAGTATTTT
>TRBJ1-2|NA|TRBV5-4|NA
CASSLSAFYGYTF
TGTGCCAGCAGCTTATCGGCTTTCTATGGCTACACCTTC